The 31 T cell receptor beta chains presented below share a single source sample, sequenced in a study of T cells in tuberculosis. Only in-frame clones appear in the TCRdb table, and some are missing; sequencing was by immunoSEQ multiplex PCR. The data hold about 34,000 clones, with around 93% observed a single time. Described time point: new active TB diagnosis, blood taken before or within 7 days of starting treatment. The sequencing here drew on PBMCs, taken at tuberculosis diagnosis. These receptors were obtained from an adult with tuberculosis.

The J gene is TRBJ2-3, the V gene TRBV25-1; D possibly corresponds to TRBD1 (5 bases). Germline V lookup: CDR1 MGHDK, CDR2 SYGVNS. CDR3 size: 13 residues. Trimming left V 2 bases short and J 6 bases short, with 9 bases between. CDR3 sequence: CASSEGAADTQYF. In DNA form, the CDR3 reads TGTGCCAGCAGTGAAGGGGCGGCTGATACGCAGTATTTT.

This chain joins TRBV21-1 and TRBJ1-5; TRBD1 reflects the table's D call only, with no check against the DNA. TRBV21-1 is a recognized pseudogene. This CDR3 contains 16 residues. For the CDR3, the DNA is TGTGCCAGCAGCGAATATAGACAGGGAAGCAATCAGCCCCAGCATTTT. Protein sequence: CASSEYRQGSNQPQHF.

The V and J genes are TRBV29-1 and TRBJ1-2; TRBD1 matches 10 bases. The CDR3 covers 13 residues. Unmatched junction bases numbered 7, after V lost 6 bases and J lost 6 bases. Germline V gene sequence: CDR1 SQVTM, CDR2 ANQGSEA. The CDR3 spells CSVLGTGEDGYTF. Here the CDR3 DNA reads TGCAGCGTCCTAGGGACAGGGGAGGATGGCTACACCTTC.

The rearrangement links TRBV28 to TRBJ1-5; 7 bases map to TRBD1. The germline CDR1 and CDR2 sequences are MDHEN and SYDVKM. The J segment lost 12 bases and the V segment lost 7 bases, leaving 12 bases of the junction unmatched. The CDR3 consists of 13 residues. The chain's CDR3 is CASTTRQGRGQHF. CDR3 in DNA: TGTGCCAGCACAACCCGACAGGGCCGGGGCCAGCATTTT.

The CDR3 sequence: CAGGTDSNQPQHF. The CDR3 DNA reads as TGTGCCGGTGGGACAGACAGCAATCAGCCCCAGCATTTT. This chain joins TRBV2 and TRBJ1-5; 7 bases line up with TRBD1. The J segment lost 1 base and the V segment lost 11 bases, leaving 5 bases of the junction unmatched. Germline V gene lookup returns CDR1 SNHLY and CDR2 FYNNEI. This CDR3 has 13 amino acids.

The CDR3 DNA is TGTGCCAGCAGTTTAGTGGTACACGACACCGGGGAGCTGTTTTTT. Translating it yields CASSLVVHDTGELFF. The rearrangement joins TRBV28 to TRBJ2-2; D gene ambiguous. V was clipped by 2 bases and J by 3 bases, with 10 bases between them. CDR3 length equals 15 residues. Germline CDR1 reads MDHEN; CDR2 reads SYDVKM.

The chain is built from TRBV11-2 and TRBJ2-7, with a possible D match to TRBD2 (5 bases). CDR1 and CDR2 from the germline V gene are SGHAT and FQNNGV. This CDR3 contains 16 residues. V was pared by 1 base and J by 0 bases, with 13 bases between. The CDR3 reads CASSLGIRESSYEQYF. Here the CDR3 DNA reads TGTGCCAGCAGCTTAGGAATTAGGGAGAGCTCCTACGAGCAGTACTTC.

The V and J genes are TRBV4-2 and TRBJ2-3; 7 nucleotides agree with TRBD2. The junction had 9 bases not matched to a gene; V was cut back by 1 base and J by 2 bases. The CDR3 extends over 17 amino acids. CDR1 and CDR2 (germline): LGHNA, YNFKEQ. The CDR3 protein is CASSQAPSGSSTDTQYF. CDR3 DNA sequence: TGTGCCAGCAGCCAAGCCCCTAGCGGCTCCTCCACAGATACGCAGTATTTT.

The rearrangement joins TRBV5-4 to TRBJ2-3, with 10 bases that match TRBD2. This CDR3 spans 14 amino acids. From germline, CDR1 is SGHNT and CDR2 YYREEE (reference sequence). V lost 3 bases to trimming and J lost 3 bases; unmatched junction nucleotides: 1. The CDR3 loop is CASSSSGGTDTQYF. CDR3 bases: TGTGCCAGCAGCTCTAGCGGGGGTACAGATACGCAGTATTTT.

The chain links TRBV6-5 to TRBJ1-2; a possible D gene is TRBD1 (6 bases). The germline V gene encodes CDR1 MNHEY and CDR2 SVGAGI. The CDR3 has 15 residues. V lost 6 bases and J 6 bases, leaving 20 bases between the germline ends. This CDR3 is CASSIGDTRLDGYTF. The CDR3 DNA reads TGTGCCAGCAGCATTGGGGACACACGCCTGGATGGCTACACCTTC.

This sequence joins TRBV4-1 and TRBJ1-1, with D unclear. There are 15 residues in the CDR3. V dropped 0 bases and J dropped 7 bases, with 15 bases sitting between them. From germline, CDR1 is MGHRA and CDR2 YSYEKL. The CDR3 region is CASSQDPTRLSEAFF. The CDR3 nucleotides are TGCGCCAGCAGCCAAGATCCAACCCGACTTAGTGAAGCTTTCTTT.

V is TRBV25-1 and J is TRBJ1-2; 12 bases fit TRBD1. The V and J ends lost 6 bases and 8 bases, in that order; junction bases with no gene match: 4. The CDR3 runs to 13 residues. Germline CDR1 MGHDK, CDR2 SYGVNS. The CDR3: CASRGQGAEGYTF. CDR3 nucleotides: TGTGCCAGCAGGGGACAGGGGGCAGAAGGCTACACCTTC.

The chain recombines TRBV6-1 with TRBJ1-2; D may be TRBD1 (6 bases). V lost 3 bases and J 4 bases, leaving 12 bases between the germline ends. In germline, CDR1 is MNHNS, CDR2 SASEGT. There are 14 residues in the CDR3. CDR3 residues: CASSDSETGYGYTF. CDR3 DNA: TGTGCCAGCAGTGATAGCGAGACAGGCTATGGCTACACCTTC.

This sequence joins TRBV27 and TRBJ1-1; the match to TRBD1 covers 8 bases. The V gene end was trimmed by 10 bases and the J gene end by 2 bases; junction bases not matched to a gene: 9. The CDR3 length is 14 residues. Germline V gene lookup returns CDR1 MNHEY and CDR2 SMNVEV (reference sequence). CDR3 in DNA: TGTGCCACCGCTCCAGGGGGCCATAACACTGAAGCTTTCTTT. Amino acid sequence: CATAPGGHNTEAFF.

This chain connects TRBV9 to TRBJ2-1, with D possibly being TRBD1 (7 bases). V lost 0 bases, J lost 10 bases, and 20 bases lay in between. This CDR3 region has 16 residues. Germline V lookup: CDR1 SGDLS, CDR2 YYNGEE. The CDR3 DNA follows: TGTGCCAGCAGCGTAGCCGCAGGGGGGCAGGGCGGGGAGCAGTTCTTC. It is translated as CASSVAAGGQGGEQFF.

This clone appeared once. The chain has TRBV5-1 and TRBJ1-1; D is unresolved. The CDR3 length is 16 residues. CDR1 is SGHRS and CDR2 is YFSETQ in the germline V gene. Trimming left V 1 base short and J 2 bases short, with 15 bases between. CDR3 residues: CASSLKGSPLNTEAFF. The CDR3 DNA reads as TGCGCCAGCAGCTTGAAAGGCTCACCACTAAACACTGAAGCTTTCTTT.

This sequence joins TRBV19 and TRBJ2-3; TRBD2 aligns across 15 bases. The junction had 11 bases not matched to a gene; V was cut back by 5 bases and J by 5 bases. This CDR3 is built from 18 residues. The V gene's germline CDR1 is LNHDA and CDR2 SQIVND (reference sequence). This CDR3 is CASSGPRTSGGAGDTQYF. The CDR3 bases are TGTGCCAGTAGTGGCCCTCGGACTAGCGGGGGGGCAGGAGATACGCAGTATTTT.

This sequence joins TRBV6-1 and TRBJ2-3; 9 positions match TRBD2. V was pared by 0 bases and J by 4 bases, with 2 bases of the junction left unmatched. The germline V gene has CDR1 MNHNS and CDR2 SASEGT. The CDR3 totals 15 residues. Here the CDR3 DNA reads TGTGCCAGCAGTGAAGCGGCGGGGGGGCCAGATACGCAGTATTTT. It yields the protein CASSEAAGGPDTQYF.

This clone has a single count. The chain uses TRBV10-3 and TRBJ2-7, with TRBD1 identical over 7 bases. V dropped 6 bases and J dropped 4; count of bases not matched to a gene: 3. The length of the CDR3 is 12 residues. Germline assignment: CDR1 ENHRY and CDR2 SYGVKD. In nucleotides, the CDR3 is TGTGCCATCAGCAGCAGGGGGTACGAGCAGTACGTC. Its protein product is CAISSRGYEQYV.

V and J are TRBV7-3 and TRBJ2-7; D ambiguous. Trimming took off 5 bases at V and 6 bases at J, with 11 bases between the two ends. Germline loops: CDR1 SGHTA, CDR2 FQGTGA. The CDR3 is 12 residues long. CDR3 sequence (DNA): TGTGCCAGCAGCAACTACTTCCTCGAGCAGTACTTC. Translation: CASSNYFLEQYF.

Within the sample, this clone is medium-sized. The chain couples TRBV6-4 to TRBJ2-2, with a weak D call TRBD1 (6 bases). Germline V gene data show CDR1 as MRHNA and CDR2 as SNTAGT. The CDR3 has 14 residues. V shed 5 bases and J shed 6 bases, with 13 bases lying between them. Here the CDR3 reads CASSTFNRAGELFF. CDR3 nucleotides: TGTGCCAGCAGTACCTTTAACAGGGCCGGGGAGCTGTTTTTT.

The gene calls are TRBV7-2 and TRBJ2-7; maybe TRBD2 (7 bases). Trimming left V 1 base short and J 0 bases short, with 13 bases between. The germline gives CDR1 SGHTA, CDR2 FQGNSA. The CDR3 is made up of 16 amino acids. This CDR3 is CASSLGGGGNSYEQYV. The DNA for the CDR3 is TGTGCCAGCAGCTTAGGGGGAGGGGGGAACTCCTACGAGCAGTACGTC.

CDR3 sequence: CASSYDAGQVSEQYF. DNA of the CDR3: TGTGCCAGCAGTTACGATGCGGGGCAGGTTTCCGAGCAGTACTTC. The chain employs TRBV6-5 and TRBJ2-7; tentatively, D is TRBD2 (6 bases). In germline, CDR1 is MNHEY, CDR2 SVGAGI. V lost 2 bases and J lost 6, with 17 bases in between. The CDR3 is 15 residues long.

The chain joins TRBV9 to TRBJ1-2; D remains ambiguous. The CDR3 is made up of 12 amino acids. Germline CDR1 reads SGDLS; CDR2 reads YYNGEE. V gave up 3 bases and J gave up 2 bases, with 5 bases separating them. The CDR3 DNA follows: TGTGCCAGCAGCGCCGGGAACTATGGCTACACCTTC. This codes for CASSAGNYGYTF. The full variable domain, with the rest looked up from reference TRBV9 and TRBJ1-2, is DSGVTQTPKHLITATGQRVTLRCSPRSGDLSVYWYQQSLDQGLQFLIQYYNGEERAKGNILERFSAQQFPDLHSELNLSSLELGDSALYFCASSAGNYGYTFGSGTRLTVV.

The gene calls are TRBV5-1 and TRBJ2-3, with unresolved D. Trimming cost V 0 bases and J 4 bases, with 3 bases left between them. The CDR3 has 12 amino acids. In germline, CDR1 is SGHRS, CDR2 YFSETQ. The CDR3 here is CASSLAADTQYF. CDR3 DNA: TGCGCCAGCAGCTTGGCCGCAGATACGCAGTATTTT.

The chain employs TRBV9 and TRBJ2-7; D not certain. Germline-derived CDR1 and CDR2 are SGDLS and YYNGEE. This CDR3 has 12 residues. V was pared by 4 bases and J by 2 bases, with 7 bases between. In DNA, the CDR3 is TGTGCCAGCAGCCTTGTCCCCTACGAGCAGTACTTC. Translation: CASSLVPYEQYF.

The genes are TRBV19 and TRBJ1-1; no clear D. The V gene's germline CDR1 is LNHDA and CDR2 SQIVND (reference sequence). This CDR3 comprises 14 residues. With 4 bases removed from V and 0 bases from J, the gap between germline ends came to 9 bases. The CDR3 loop reads CASSKENMNTEAFF. CDR3 nucleotides: TGTGCCAGTAGTAAGGAGAACATGAACACTGAAGCTTTCTTT.

V usage is TRBV6-5 and J usage is TRBJ1-1; no clear D gene. Trimming removed 6 bases at V and 3 bases at J, with 17 bases between. The CDR3 runs 15 residues. Germline values: CDR1 MNHEY, CDR2 SVGAGI. CDR3 in DNA: TGTGCCAGCAGCCGCATGAATAGGGAGGACACTGAAGCTTTCTTT. As protein: CASSRMNREDTEAFF.

The V call is TRBV28, the J call TRBJ1-2; D is uncertain. This CDR3 is built from 14 residues. Germline V gives CDR1 MDHEN, CDR2 SYDVKM. V was clipped by 6 bases and J by 6 bases, with 17 bases between them. The CDR3 DNA reads as TGTGCCAGCAGCCGAATCAACCGGTCGGATGGCTACACCTTC. Protein sequence: CASSRINRSDGYTF.

This clone was observed a single time. The V gene is TRBV11-3, the J gene TRBJ2-1, with TRBD2 matching 14 bases. This CDR3 spans 19 amino acids. Trimming cost V 3 bases and J 7 bases; bases outside gene matches: 14. Germline V gives CDR1 SGHNT, CDR2 YENEEA. CDR3 residues: CASSFSGTSGGALLNEQFF. CDR3 bases: TGTGCCAGCAGCTTTTCCGGGACTAGCGGGGGAGCACTACTTAATGAGCAGTTCTTC.

The chain joins TRBV19 to TRBJ2-2; D is ambiguous. The CDR3 covers 13 residues. The germline V and J ends were trimmed by 5 bases and 6 bases, with 10 bases remaining between them. Looked up from germline, CDR1 is LNHDA and CDR2 is SQIVND (reference sequence). The CDR3 reads CASSPSVPGELFF. CDR3 nucleotide sequence: TGTGCCAGTAGTCCTTCGGTTCCCGGGGAGCTGTTTTTT.